This TCR beta chain appears in the sequencing data of a study of T cell responses to AZD1222 COVID-19 vaccine (dated by TCRdb to the early 2020s). About the investigation overall: A total of 233 trial participants underwent TCR sequencing, of whom approximately 210 received two doses of AZD1222 and about 25 received two doses of the MenACWY control vaccine. Trial participants were enrolled into age subgroups of 18-55, 56-69 and 70-plus years, which contained 148, 28 and 57 TCR-sequenced participants, respectively.

What the authors observed across the whole study: The 56-69-year group was small, and its depth increase did not reach significance, likely because of low power. Because no day 14 peak-response samples were available, repertoires were characterized only after the peak T cell response. Participants were mostly white British, with more females than males. The authors suggested clonal diversity may have been underestimated. Conclusions about previously exposed vaccinees are limited because only a handful of AZD1222 recipients were SARS-CoV-2 seropositive at baseline. CD4 TCRs associated with the vaccine covered the entire spike protein, and the dominant responses were in regions 160-218 and 743-854. Epitopes outside the regions mutated in the B.1.351 and B.1.1.7 variants were reportedly recognized by nearly half of the unique spike-specific TCRs. Spike-specific TCR breadth and depth rose significantly after two AZD1222 doses compared with day 0 and with MenACWY recipients.

The CDR3 regions of human TCRbeta chains were analyzed by immunosequencing. Processing in the source paper ran as follows. TCRs in the repertoires were compared against a reference library of SARS-CoV-2-specific TCRs that had been generated with the MIRA antigen-specificity platform. Breadth was defined as the fraction of unique TCRs that were SARS-CoV-2-associated. Depth was defined as the fraction of total T cells that were SARS-CoV-2-associated. Using the MIRA data, each spike-specific TCR was mapped to the spike region that the TCR reacts to and placed in a CD4 or CD8 class. Log10-transformed breadth and depth values were compared by one-way ANOVA with Sidak's multiple comparisons tests. Held by TCRdb, this immuneACCESS table contains in-frame sequences only and omits some clones. Under half of the omission traces to an unresolved V gene where checked; the cause of the rest is unknown. V and J calls and clone size are those listed in that table; D and trimming were worked out from the DNA. The sample table contains tens of thousands of clones; only one count was recorded for about 90% of them. The ten largest clonotypes hold around 5% of the sample.

In regard to this clone: Which antigen it targets is not known. Per-base qualities were not stored, and no clone one base away is much larger.

Reading from cysteine to phenylalanine, the CDR3 counts 15 amino acids. The DNA shown is the 45-base CDR3, in frame from base 1. Looking up the germline V gene yields CDR1 SGHRS and CDR2 YFSETQ. Trimmed from V: 2 bases; trimmed from J: 6 bases; junction bases lacking a gene match: 6. This sample's time point label indicates: baseline before first vaccination. Sample treatment or condition, as interpreted from the label and publication: meningococcal conjugate vaccine given as trial control. Vaccinee samples came from UK trials COV001 and COV002, including a single-blind randomized controlled phase 2/3 trial of AZD1222 (ChAdOx1 nCoV-19) in healthy adults. For TCRbeta chain sequencing, PBMC samples were collected from trial participants at day 0 and at day 28 after the second dose.

This clonotype was sampled from an adult in good health. The chain is encoded by TRBV5-1 joined to TRBJ1-2; 11 of the junction bases match TRBD1. This material consisted of peripheral blood, taken on day 0 of MenACWY control vaccination. The CDR3: CASSLTGQGADGYTF. In nucleotides, the sequence is TGCGCCAGCAGCTTAACCGGACAGGGGGCGGATGGCTACACCTTC.